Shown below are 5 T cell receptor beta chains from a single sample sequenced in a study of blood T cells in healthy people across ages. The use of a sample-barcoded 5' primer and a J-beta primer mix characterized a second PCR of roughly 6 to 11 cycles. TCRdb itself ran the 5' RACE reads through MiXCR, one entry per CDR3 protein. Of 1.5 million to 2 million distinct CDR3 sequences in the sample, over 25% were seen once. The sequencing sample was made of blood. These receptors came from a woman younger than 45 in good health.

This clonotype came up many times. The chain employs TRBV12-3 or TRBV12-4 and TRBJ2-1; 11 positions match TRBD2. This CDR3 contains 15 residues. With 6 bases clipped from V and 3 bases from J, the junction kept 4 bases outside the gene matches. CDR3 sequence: CASRPTSGVYNEQFF. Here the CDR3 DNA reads TGTGCCAGCAGACCGACTAGCGGGGTCTACAATGAGCAGTTCTTC.

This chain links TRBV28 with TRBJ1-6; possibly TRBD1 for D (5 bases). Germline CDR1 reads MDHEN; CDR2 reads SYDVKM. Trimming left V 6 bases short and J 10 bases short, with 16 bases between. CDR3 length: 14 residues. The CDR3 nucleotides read TGTGCCAGCAGGGGGGGACCCGTCCAATCACCCCTCCACTTT. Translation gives CASRGGPVQSPLHF.

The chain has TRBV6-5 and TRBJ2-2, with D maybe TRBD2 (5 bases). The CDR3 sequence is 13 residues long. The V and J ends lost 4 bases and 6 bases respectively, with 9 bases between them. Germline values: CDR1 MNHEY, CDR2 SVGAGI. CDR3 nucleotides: TGTGCCAGCAGTTTTAACGGGGCCGGGGAGCTGTTTTTT. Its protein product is CASSFNGAGELFF.

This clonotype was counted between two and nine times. The CDR3 DNA reads as TGTGCCAGCAGCCCAGGACAGGGAGCGGGTGAGCAGTTCTTC. Its protein product is CASSPGQGAGEQFF. The chain has TRBV11-3 and TRBJ2-1; 8 bases are shared with TRBD1. Germline trimming cut 5 bases from V and 9 bases from J; bases unmatched to any gene: 9. The CDR3 runs to 14 residues. The germline CDR1 and CDR2 sequences are SGHNT and YENEEA.

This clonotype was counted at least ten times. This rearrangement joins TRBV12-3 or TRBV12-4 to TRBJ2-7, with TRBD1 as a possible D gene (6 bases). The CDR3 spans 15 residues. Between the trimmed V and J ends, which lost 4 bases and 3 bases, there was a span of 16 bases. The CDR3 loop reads CASSSTGTTLYEQYF. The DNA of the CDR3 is TGTGCCAGCAGTTCGACAGGTACGACTCTCTACGAGCAGTACTTC.